One sample yielded the 30 T cell receptor beta chains listed below, sequenced in a study of cytotoxic CD8 clonotypes in ibrutinib-treated CLL. Sequencing used immunoSEQ multiplex PCR; TCRdb keeps in-frame clones, though not all of them. Counted here are 150,000 to 200,000 clones, around three quarters occurring once; the ten biggest clones make up roughly an eighth. The material sequenced was PBMCs, taken after 24 months of ibrutinib treatment. The receptor source for this set is a human donor with chronic lymphocytic leukemia.

The CDR3 region has the DNA TGCAGCGTTGAACTACTGGACAGGACAACAGCTGAAGCTTTCTTT. Translating it yields CSVELLDRTTAEAFF. This chain links TRBV29-1 with TRBJ1-1; the match to TRBD1 covers 7 bases. The CDR3 covers 15 residues. From germline, CDR1 is SQVTM and CDR2 ANQGSEA. V was clipped by 2 bases and J by 6 bases; unmatched bases: 12.

The chain has TRBV7-2 and TRBJ1-2, with a tentative D call TRBD1 (6 bases). CDR1 and CDR2 from the germline V gene are SGHTA and FQGNSA. The length of the CDR3 is 14 residues. V was trimmed by 5 bases and J by 5 bases, leaving 15 bases between them. CDR3 in amino acids: CASSPRGAPYGYTF. CDR3 sequence (DNA): TGTGCCAGCAGCCCTCGGGGGGCCCCTTATGGCTACACCTTC.

The chain employs TRBV7-9 and TRBJ2-3; possibly TRBD1 for D (5 bases). The CDR3 is made up of 17 amino acids. Trimming cost V 10 bases and J 0 bases, with 23 bases left between them. In germline, CDR1 is SEHNR, CDR2 FQNEAQ (reference sequence). For the CDR3, the DNA is TGTGCCACCGACCCGACCAGGGCCCGCTCTAGCACAGATACGCAGTATTTT. The encoded protein is CATDPTRARSSTDTQYF.

This clone was recorded a few times. The chain links TRBV6-1 to TRBJ1-4; TRBD1 matches 9 bases. Germline CDR1 and CDR2: MNHNS and SASEGT. The CDR3 is 13 amino acids. J lost 8 bases, V lost 7 bases, and 5 bases had no gene match. CDR3 DNA sequence: TGTGCCAGCATGCTACAGGGGGCGGAAAAACTGTTTTTT. Translation: CASMLQGAEKLFF.

Only one count was recorded for this clone. This chain uses TRBV29-1 with TRBJ2-2; 9 bases fit TRBD2. V was pared by 5 bases and J by 5 bases, with 12 bases of the junction left unmatched. The germline V gene encodes CDR1 SQVTM and CDR2 ANQGSEA. The CDR3 sequence is 16 residues long. CDR3 nucleotide sequence: TGCAGCGTTCTTGGCCAGCGGGAGGATCGGACCGGGGAGCTGTTTTTT. This sequence encodes CSVLGQREDRTGELFF.

V usage is TRBV10-2 and J usage is TRBJ2-1; 14 positions agree with TRBD2. Germline CDR1 WSHSY, CDR2 SAAADI. Trimming took 7 bases from V and 7 from J; bases not matched to a gene: 6. The CDR3 has 15 amino acids. The CDR3 sequence: CASNPGTSGRNEQFF. The CDR3, as DNA: TGCGCCAGCAACCCGGGGACTAGCGGGAGAAATGAGCAGTTCTTC.

The chain uses TRBV11-2 and TRBJ1-3; the D is unclear. V lost 0 bases to trimming and J lost 0 bases, with 12 bases between them. The CDR3 consists of 17 residues. Per the germline V gene, CDR1 is SGHAT and CDR2 is FQNNGV. The CDR3 DNA is TGTGCCAGCAGCTTAGATTCCTGGGGAGGCTCTGGAAACACCATATATTTT. Its protein is CASSLDSWGGSGNTIYF.

The chain links TRBV7-3 to TRBJ2-1; 9 bases are shared with TRBD2. This CDR3 is 16 amino acids long. CDR1 and CDR2 (germline): SGHTA, FQGTGA. V was clipped by 5 bases and J by 5 bases; unmatched bases: 10. The CDR3 coding sequence is TGTGCCAGCAGCCCAAAAGCGGGAGGAGCCCACAATGAGCAGTTCTTC. It yields the protein CASSPKAGGAHNEQFF.

The chain employs TRBV2 and TRBJ1-5; D remains unclear. The V end was cut by 4 bases, the J end by 6 bases, with 13 bases between. Germline CDR1 and CDR2: SNHLY and FYNNEI. CDR3 size: 14 residues. DNA of the CDR3: TGTGCCAGCAGTGCGTCGGGTTTTAGTCAGCCCCAGCATTTT. Amino acids: CASSASGFSQPQHF.

The chain links TRBV5-1 to TRBJ2-1; no reliable D call. Germline assignment: CDR1 SGHRS and CDR2 YFSETQ. V was trimmed by 2 bases and J by 6 bases, leaving 3 bases between them. The CDR3 totals 11 residues. For the CDR3, the DNA is TGCGCCAGCAGCTTTTTCAATGAGCAGTTCTTC. Its translation: CASSFFNEQFF.

This chain uses TRBV19 with TRBJ2-1; 10 nucleotides agree with TRBD2. V shed 4 bases, J shed 0 bases, and the junction held 6 bases outside the gene matches. CDR3 length: 17 amino acids. Germline V gene data show CDR1 as LNHDA and CDR2 as SQIVND (reference sequence). As DNA, the CDR3 is TGTGCCAGTAGTACCGGGACTAGCGCACACTCCTACAATGAGCAGTTCTTC. Its translation: CASSTGTSAHSYNEQFF.

The chain links TRBV27 to TRBJ1-1; D is unclear. Trimming removed 5 bases at V and 7 bases at J, with 11 bases between. From germline, CDR1 is MNHEY and CDR2 SMNVEV (reference sequence). The CDR3 is 12 residues long. Written as DNA, the CDR3 is TGTGCCAGCAGTAGAGCCTTGAATGAAGCTTTCTTT. This encodes CASSRALNEAFF.

The rearrangement links TRBV11-2 to TRBJ2-7, with D maybe TRBD2 (5 bases). This CDR3 is built from 15 residues. Germline V gene data show CDR1 as SGHAT and CDR2 as FQNNGV. Trimming removed 4 bases at V and 0 bases at J, with 13 bases between. In DNA, the CDR3 is TGTGCCAGCAGCTCCACTAGTTACGGCTCCTACGAGCAGTACTTC. This encodes CASSSTSYGSYEQYF.

The chain carries TRBV5-1 and TRBJ2-5; possible D gene TRBD2, 5 bases. The CDR3 loop spans 15 amino acids. V dropped 3 bases and J dropped 1 base, with 13 bases sitting between them. Germline loops: CDR1 SGHRS, CDR2 YFSETQ. CDR3 in amino acids: CASSSLVEAQETQYF. Here the CDR3 DNA reads TGCGCCAGCAGCTCCCTGGTGGAGGCCCAAGAGACCCAGTACTTC.

The chain combines TRBV18 with TRBJ2-6; D unresolved. The CDR3 is made up of 15 amino acids. The V gene's germline CDR1 is KGHSH and CDR2 LQKENI. Trimming shortened V by 3 bases and J by 2 bases, and 8 bases separated the two germline ends. CDR3 nucleotide sequence: TGTGCCAGCTCACCGGGGTGGGCTGGGGCCAACGTCCTGACTTTC. As protein: CASSPGWAGANVLTF.

The chain links TRBV15 to TRBJ2-1, with TRBD1 as a possible D gene (6 bases). The ends were cut back, 5 bases at V and 3 bases at J, with 17 bases in the middle. Germline assignment: CDR1 LNHNV and CDR2 YYDKDF (reference sequence). This CDR3 is built from 16 residues. As DNA, the CDR3 is TGTGCCACCAGCCGCGTTATGTCGGGACACTACAATGAGCAGTTCTTC. Protein: CATSRVMSGHYNEQFF.

This chain connects TRBV19 to TRBJ1-5; 7 nucleotides match TRBD1. Germline V gene lookup returns CDR1 LNHDA and CDR2 SQIVND (reference sequence). This CDR3 region has 14 residues. V was pared by 4 bases and J by 8 bases, with 8 bases of the junction left unmatched. The CDR3 here is CASSTRQGWEPQHF. The CDR3 DNA sequence: TGTGCCAGTAGTACCCGACAGGGTTGGGAGCCCCAGCATTTT.

CDR3 DNA: TGTGCCAGCAGCTTAAGGTTTGCAACAGGCGGGGAAAAACTGTTTTTT. This gives the protein CASSLRFATGGEKLFF. V gene TRBV7-8 combines with J gene TRBJ1-4; D is perhaps TRBD1 (5 bases). The V end was cut by 2 bases, the J end by 8 bases, with 18 bases between. The CDR3 is made up of 16 amino acids. CDR1 is SGHVS and CDR2 is FQNEAQ in the germline V gene.

V and J are TRBV14 and TRBJ1-3, with D unclear. CDR1 and CDR2 from the germline V gene are SGHDN and FVKESK. The CDR3 has 17 amino acids. Trimming left V 6 bases short and J 1 base short, with 19 bases between. The CDR3 DNA reads TGTGCCAGCAGTCCTCAAGAACGCGTGGGTTCTGGAAACACCATATATTTT. Its protein product is CASSPQERVGSGNTIYF.

V gene TRBV30 combines with J gene TRBJ1-2, with D possibly TRBD1 on 6 matching bases. Trimming cost V 2 bases and J 4 bases, with 14 bases left between them. In germline, CDR1 is GTSNPN, CDR2 SVGIG (reference sequence). This CDR3 region has 14 residues. The CDR3 protein is CAWSLTGASYGYTF. The CDR3 DNA follows: TGTGCCTGGAGTCTGACAGGTGCCTCCTATGGCTACACCTTC.

The CDR3 sequence: CASSGWDGKNYEQYF. For the CDR3, the DNA is TGTGCCAGCAGTGGTTGGGACGGTAAGAACTACGAGCAGTACTTC. J is TRBJ2-7 and V is TRBV25-1; D possibly matches TRBD1 or TRBD2 (5 bases each). CDR1 is MGHDK, CDR2 SYGVNS, per germline. CDR3 size: 15 residues. The V gene lost 4 bases and the J gene lost 3 bases, with 16 bases spanning the gap.

The chain links TRBV10-3 to TRBJ2-1, with TRBD2 identical over 14 bases. With V trimmed by 10 bases and J by 7 bases, 3 bases remained unmatched. This CDR3 contains 13 residues. CDR1 and CDR2 from the germline V gene are ENHRY and SYGVKD. CDR3 coding DNA: TGTGCCACCGGGACTAGCGGGAGTAATGAGCAGTTCTTC. It codes for CATGTSGSNEQFF.

This CDR3 reads CASSPPRQGYGYTF. Here the CDR3 DNA reads TGTGCCAGCAGTCCCCCCCGACAGGGCTATGGCTACACCTTC. The chain is built from TRBV28 and TRBJ1-2; 7 bases match TRBD1. There are 14 residues in the CDR3. The V gene's germline CDR1 is MDHEN and CDR2 SYDVKM. V lost 5 bases, J lost 4 bases, and 7 bases stayed unmatched.

J is TRBJ2-1 and V is TRBV19; no clear D. V shed 6 bases and J shed 7 bases, with 10 bases lying between them. The germline CDR1 and CDR2 sequences are LNHDA and SQIVND (reference sequence). The CDR3 has 12 residues. CDR3 coding DNA: TGTGCCAGTAGGCGTGTTGGGAATGAGCAGTTCTTC. This codes for CASRRVGNEQFF. Variable domain in full (rest from reference TRBV19 and TRBJ2-1): DGGITQSPKYLFRKEGQNVTLSCEQNLNHDAMYWYRQDPGQGLRLIYYSQIVNDFQKGDIAEGYSVSREKKESFPLTVTSAQKNPTAFYLCASRRVGNEQFFGPGTRLTVL.

The chain couples TRBV7-6 to TRBJ2-1; 12 positions match TRBD2. The CDR3 is 15 amino acids. Germline-derived CDR1 and CDR2 are SGHVS and FNYEAQ. Unmatched junction bases numbered 3, after V lost 4 bases and J lost 5 bases. The CDR3: CASSYGLAGNNEQFF. Written as DNA, the CDR3 is TGTGCCAGCAGCTACGGACTAGCGGGGAACAATGAGCAGTTCTTC.

This clone was seen once. The chain combines TRBV4-1 with TRBJ2-1; weak D call: TRBD2 (6 bases). The CDR3 sequence is 15 residues long. Germline CDR1 is MGHRA and CDR2 is YSYEKL. Trimming left V 3 bases short and J 8 bases short, with 17 bases between. The CDR3 sequence: CASSQTSGSRDEQFF. The CDR3 nucleotides read TGCGCCAGCAGCCAGACTTCCGGGAGTAGGGATGAGCAGTTCTTC.

The V and J genes are TRBV5-1 and TRBJ2-2; perhaps TRBD2 as D (6 bases). Trimming pared 4 bases from V and 4 bases from J, leaving 11 bases between. The CDR3 is 14 residues long. The germline V gene encodes CDR1 SGHRS and CDR2 YFSETQ. CDR3 sequence reads: CASSLGGGTGELFF. The CDR3 bases are TGCGCCAGCAGCCTCGGGGGAGGCACCGGGGAGCTGTTTTTT.

The V gene is TRBV7-7, the J gene TRBJ2-1, with 10 bases that match TRBD2. Germline CDR1 reads SSHAT; CDR2 reads FNYEAQ (reference sequence). The V gene end was trimmed by 5 bases and the J gene end by 9 bases; junction bases not matched to a gene: 10. The CDR3 extends over 15 amino acids. The CDR3: CASSVWTSGLGEQFF. Written as DNA, the CDR3 is TGTGCCAGCAGCGTATGGACTAGCGGTCTGGGTGAGCAGTTCTTC. Together with reference TRBV7-7 and TRBJ2-1, the CDR3 gives the full variable domain: GAGVSQSPRYKVTKRGQDVTLRCDPISSHATLYWYQQALGQGPEFLTYFNYEAQPDKSGLPSDRFSAERPEGSISTLTIQRTEQRDSAMYRCASSVWTSGLGEQFFGPGTRLTVL.

The gene calls are TRBV7-9 and TRBJ1-2; tentatively, D is TRBD1 (5 bases). V shed 1 base and J shed 6 bases, with 12 bases lying between them. Germline loops: CDR1 SEHNR, CDR2 FQNEAQ (reference sequence). The CDR3 is 14 residues long. CDR3 sequence (DNA): TGTGCCAGCAGCTTAGGGGCACAGGAGCATGGCTACACCTTC. It translates to CASSLGAQEHGYTF.

The CDR3 coding sequence is TGTGCCAGCAGTTCAAAACAGGACGGAACGTACTACGAGCAGTACTTC. Translation: CASSSKQDGTYYEQYF. This rearrangement joins TRBV27 to TRBJ2-7, with a possible D match to TRBD1 (5 bases). CDR3 length equals 16 residues. The germline V gene has CDR1 MNHEY and CDR2 SMNVEV (reference sequence). Trimming shortened V by 4 bases and J by 3 bases, and 19 bases separated the two germline ends.